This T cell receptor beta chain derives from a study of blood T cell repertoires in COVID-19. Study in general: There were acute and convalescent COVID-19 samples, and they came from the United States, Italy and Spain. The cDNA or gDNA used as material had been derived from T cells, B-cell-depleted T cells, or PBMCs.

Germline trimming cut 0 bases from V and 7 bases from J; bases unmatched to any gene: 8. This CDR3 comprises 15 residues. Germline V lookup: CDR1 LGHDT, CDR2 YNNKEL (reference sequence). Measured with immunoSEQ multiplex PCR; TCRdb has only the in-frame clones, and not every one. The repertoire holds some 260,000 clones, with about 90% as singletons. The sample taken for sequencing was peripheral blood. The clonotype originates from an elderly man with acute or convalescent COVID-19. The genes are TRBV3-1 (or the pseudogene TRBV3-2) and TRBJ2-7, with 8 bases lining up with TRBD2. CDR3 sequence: CASSQDSAGGREQYF. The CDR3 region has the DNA TGTGCCAGCAGCCAAGATTCGGCGGGAGGAAGGGAGCAGTACTTC.